The 5 T cell receptor beta chains in this list originate from one sample, sequenced in a study of T cells after yellow fever vaccination. TCRdb independently ran MiXCR on the 5' RACE reads; one entry per CDR3 protein. The sample carries 300,000 or so distinct CDR3 sequences, 10% to 15% recorded once. This specimen consisted of CD4+ T cells sorted from PBMCs, obtained 45 days after the yellow fever booster vaccination. These receptors originate from a man aged 25-45 years who received the YFV17D yellow fever vaccine.

The chain is built from TRBV12-3 or TRBV12-4 and TRBJ2-5, with TRBD2 matching 9 bases. This CDR3 contains 13 residues. V lost 7 bases and J lost 7; bases outside the gene matches: 7. The CDR3 spells CASTRSGRLTQYF. The CDR3 nucleotides read TGTGCCAGCACCCGTAGCGGGAGATTGACCCAGTACTTC.

The chain is built from TRBV5-1 and TRBJ2-7, with 8 nucleotides matching TRBD1. J lost 6 bases, V lost 4 bases, and 9 bases had no gene match. The CDR3 is 14 amino acids. Germline CDR1 and CDR2: SGHRS and YFSETQ. This CDR3 is CASSIGQGLGEQYF. The CDR3 region has the DNA TGCGCCAGCAGCATCGGACAGGGACTTGGCGAGCAGTACTTC.

This clonotype showed up many times. CDR3 sequence reads: CASSRETSGSYEQYF. For the CDR3, the DNA is TGTGCCAGCAGTAGAGAAACTAGCGGGAGTTACGAGCAGTACTTC. The chain uses TRBV12-3 or TRBV12-4 and TRBJ2-7, with TRBD2 matching 11 bases. This CDR3 contains 15 residues. V shed 5 bases, J shed 4 bases, and the junction held 7 bases outside the gene matches.

This clonotype has a handful of counts. The chain carries TRBV7-6 and TRBJ2-5, with D unresolved. This CDR3 region has 12 residues. Germline V gives CDR1 SGHVS, CDR2 FNYEAQ. The germline V and J ends were trimmed by 4 bases and 5 bases, with 8 bases remaining between them. Written as DNA, the CDR3 is TGTGCCAGCAGCTCTACTTCGGAGACCCAGTACTTC. It specifies CASSSTSETQYF.

Of note for this clonotype: With a much larger clone just one base away, this may be a read error. The V gene is TRBV29-1, the J gene TRBJ2-1; no reliable D call. CDR1 SQVTM and CDR2 ANQGSEA come from the germline V gene. CDR3 size: 9 residues. As DNA, the CDR3 is TGCGGCGTTAACGATGAGCAGTTCTTC. The encoded protein is CGVNDEQFF.